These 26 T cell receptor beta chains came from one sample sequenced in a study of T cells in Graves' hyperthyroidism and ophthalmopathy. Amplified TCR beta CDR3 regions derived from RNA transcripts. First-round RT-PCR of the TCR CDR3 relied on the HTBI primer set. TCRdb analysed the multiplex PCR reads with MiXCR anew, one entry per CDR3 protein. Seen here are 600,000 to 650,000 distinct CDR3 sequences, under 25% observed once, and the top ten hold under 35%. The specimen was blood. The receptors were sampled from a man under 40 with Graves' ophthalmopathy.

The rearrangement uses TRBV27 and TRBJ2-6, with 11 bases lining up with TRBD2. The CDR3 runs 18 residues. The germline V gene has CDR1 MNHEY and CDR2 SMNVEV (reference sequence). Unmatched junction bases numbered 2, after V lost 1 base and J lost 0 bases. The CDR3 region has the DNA TGTGCCAGCAGTTTATTGGGACTAGCGGACTCTGGGGCCAACGTCCTGACTTTC. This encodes CASSLLGLADSGANVLTF.

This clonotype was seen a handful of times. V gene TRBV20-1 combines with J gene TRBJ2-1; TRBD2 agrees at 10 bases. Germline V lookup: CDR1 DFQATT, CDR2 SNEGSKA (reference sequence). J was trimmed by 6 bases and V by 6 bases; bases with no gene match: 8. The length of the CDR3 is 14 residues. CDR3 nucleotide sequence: TGCAGTGCCACGGGAACTAGCGGGGCCAATGAGCAGTTCTTC. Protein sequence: CSATGTSGANEQFF.

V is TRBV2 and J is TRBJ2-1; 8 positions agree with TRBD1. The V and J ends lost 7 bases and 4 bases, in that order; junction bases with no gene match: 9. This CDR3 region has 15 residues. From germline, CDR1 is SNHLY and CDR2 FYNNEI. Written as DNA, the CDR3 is TGTGCCAGCAAAGGTGGACAGGGAATTTACAATGAGCAGTTCTTC. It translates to CASKGGQGIYNEQFF.

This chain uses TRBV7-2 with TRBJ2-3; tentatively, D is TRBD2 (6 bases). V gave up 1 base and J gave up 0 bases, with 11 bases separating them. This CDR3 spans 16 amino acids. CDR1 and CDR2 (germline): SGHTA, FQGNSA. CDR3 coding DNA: TGTGCCAGCAGCTTAGACGGAGCGGGTAGCACAGATACGCAGTATTTT. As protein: CASSLDGAGSTDTQYF. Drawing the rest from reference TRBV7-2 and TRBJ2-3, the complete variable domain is GAGVSQSPSNKVTEKGKDVELRCDPISGHTALYWYRQSLGQGLEFLIYFQGNSAPDKSGLPSDRFSAERTGGSVSTLTIQRTQQEDSAVYLCASSLDGAGSTDTQYFGPGTRLTVL.

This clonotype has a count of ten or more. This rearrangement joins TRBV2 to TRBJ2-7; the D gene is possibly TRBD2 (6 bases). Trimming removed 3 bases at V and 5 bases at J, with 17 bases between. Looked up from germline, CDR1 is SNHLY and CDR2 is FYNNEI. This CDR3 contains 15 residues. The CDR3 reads CASSDEGGTPNEQYF. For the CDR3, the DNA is TGTGCCAGCAGTGACGAGGGCGGGACCCCTAACGAGCAGTACTTC.

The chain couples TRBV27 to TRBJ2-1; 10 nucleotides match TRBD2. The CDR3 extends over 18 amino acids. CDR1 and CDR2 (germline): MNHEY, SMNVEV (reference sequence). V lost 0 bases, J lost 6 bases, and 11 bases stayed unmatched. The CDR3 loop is CASSLSRPSGGRSNEQFF. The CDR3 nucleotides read TGTGCCAGCAGTTTATCACGGCCTAGCGGGGGAAGGAGCAATGAGCAGTTCTTC.

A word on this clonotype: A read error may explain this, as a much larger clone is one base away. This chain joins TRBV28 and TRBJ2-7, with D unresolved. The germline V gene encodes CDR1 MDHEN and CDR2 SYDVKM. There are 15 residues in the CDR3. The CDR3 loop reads CASSLKGGLTYEKYF. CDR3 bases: TGTGCCAGCAGTTTAAAAGGCGGTCTAACCTACGAGAAGTACTTC.

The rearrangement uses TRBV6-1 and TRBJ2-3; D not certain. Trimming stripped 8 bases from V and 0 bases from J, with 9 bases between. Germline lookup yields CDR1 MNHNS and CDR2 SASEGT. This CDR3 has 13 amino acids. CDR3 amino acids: CASGAFSTDTQYF. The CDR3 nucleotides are TGTGCCAGCGGTGCGTTTAGCACAGATACGCAGTATTTT.

This CDR3 is CASSEGAGMINNEQFF. The DNA of the CDR3 is TGTGCCAGCAGTGAAGGCGCAGGGATGATCAACAATGAGCAGTTCTTC. The V gene is TRBV6-1, the J gene TRBJ2-1; D perhaps matches TRBD1 (5 bases). The germline V gene has CDR1 MNHNS and CDR2 SASEGT. With 1 base removed from V and 5 bases from J, the gap between germline ends came to 15 bases. The CDR3 contains 16 residues.

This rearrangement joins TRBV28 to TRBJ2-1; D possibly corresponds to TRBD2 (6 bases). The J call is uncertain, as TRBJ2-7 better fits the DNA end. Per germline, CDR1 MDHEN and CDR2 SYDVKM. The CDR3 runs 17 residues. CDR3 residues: CASSFATEWGRGNEQYF. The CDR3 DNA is TGTGCCAGCAGTTTTGCTACGGAGTGGGGTCGGGGGAATGAGCAGTACTTC.

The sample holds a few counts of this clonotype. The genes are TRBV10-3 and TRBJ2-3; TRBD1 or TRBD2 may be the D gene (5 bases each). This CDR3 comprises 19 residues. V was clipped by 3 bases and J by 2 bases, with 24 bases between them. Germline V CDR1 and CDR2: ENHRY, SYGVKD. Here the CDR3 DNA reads TGTGCCATCAGTGATAAGGGGAAGAGCGGAGTAATTCTCACAGATACGCAGTATTTT. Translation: CAISDKGKSGVILTDTQYF.

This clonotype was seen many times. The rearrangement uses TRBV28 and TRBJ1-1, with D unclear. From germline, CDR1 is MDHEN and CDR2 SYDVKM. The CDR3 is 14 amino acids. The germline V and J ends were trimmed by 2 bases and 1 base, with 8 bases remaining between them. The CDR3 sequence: CASSLRPPNTEAFF. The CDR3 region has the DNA TGTGCCAGCAGTTTAAGACCGCCGAACACTGAAGCTTTCTTT.

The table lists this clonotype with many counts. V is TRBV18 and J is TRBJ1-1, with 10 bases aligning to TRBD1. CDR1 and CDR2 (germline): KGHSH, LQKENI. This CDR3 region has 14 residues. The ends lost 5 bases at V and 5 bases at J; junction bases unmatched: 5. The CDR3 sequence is CASSSGQGITEAFF. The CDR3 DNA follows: TGTGCCAGCTCATCGGGACAGGGGATAACTGAAGCTTTCTTT. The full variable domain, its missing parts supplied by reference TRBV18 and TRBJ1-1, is NAGVMQNPRHLVRRRGQEARLRCSPMKGHSHVYWYRQLPEEGLKFMVYLQKENIIDESGMPKERFSAEFPKEGPSILRIQQVVRGDSAAYFCASSSGQGITEAFFGQGTRLTVV.

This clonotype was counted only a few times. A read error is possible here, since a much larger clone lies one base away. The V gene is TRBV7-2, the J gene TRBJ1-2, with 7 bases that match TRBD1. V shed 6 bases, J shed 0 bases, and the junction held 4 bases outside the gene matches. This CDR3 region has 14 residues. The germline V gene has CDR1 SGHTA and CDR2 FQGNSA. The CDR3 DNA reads TGTGCCAGCAGGCCCGGGACAGCTAACTATGGCTACACCTTC. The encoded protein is CASRPGTANYGYTF.

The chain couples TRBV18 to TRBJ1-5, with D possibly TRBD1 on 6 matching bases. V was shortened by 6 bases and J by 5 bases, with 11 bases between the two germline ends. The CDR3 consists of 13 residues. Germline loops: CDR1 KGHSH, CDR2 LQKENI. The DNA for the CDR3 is TGTGCCAGCTCCACAGGGAGTGATCAGCCCCAGCATTTT. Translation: CASSTGSDQPQHF.

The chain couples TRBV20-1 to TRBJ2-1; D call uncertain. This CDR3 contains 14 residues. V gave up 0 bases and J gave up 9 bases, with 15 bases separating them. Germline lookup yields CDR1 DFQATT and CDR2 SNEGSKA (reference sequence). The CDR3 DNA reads TGCAGTGCTAGAGATCGTATGGCCTCCGCTGAGCAGTTCTTC. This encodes CSARDRMASAEQFF.

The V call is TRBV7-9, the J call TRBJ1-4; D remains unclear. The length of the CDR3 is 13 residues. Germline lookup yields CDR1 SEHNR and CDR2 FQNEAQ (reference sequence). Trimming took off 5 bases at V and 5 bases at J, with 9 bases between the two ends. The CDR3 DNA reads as TGTGCCAGCAGCGGAGAACGGAATGAAAAACTGTTTTTT. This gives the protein CASSGERNEKLFF. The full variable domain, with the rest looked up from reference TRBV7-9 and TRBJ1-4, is DTGVSQNPRHKITKRGQNVTFRCDPISEHNRLYWYRQTLGQGPEFLTYFQNEAQLEKSRLLSDRFSAERPKGSFSTLEIQRTEQGDSAMYLCASSGERNEKLFFGSGTQLSVL.

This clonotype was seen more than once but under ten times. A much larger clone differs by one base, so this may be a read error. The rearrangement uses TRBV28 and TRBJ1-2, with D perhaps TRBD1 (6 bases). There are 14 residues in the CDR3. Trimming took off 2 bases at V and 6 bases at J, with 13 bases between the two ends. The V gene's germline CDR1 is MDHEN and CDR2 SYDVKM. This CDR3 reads CASSLGATGHGYTF. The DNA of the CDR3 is TGTGCCAGCAGTTTAGGAGCGACAGGACATGGCTACACCTTC.

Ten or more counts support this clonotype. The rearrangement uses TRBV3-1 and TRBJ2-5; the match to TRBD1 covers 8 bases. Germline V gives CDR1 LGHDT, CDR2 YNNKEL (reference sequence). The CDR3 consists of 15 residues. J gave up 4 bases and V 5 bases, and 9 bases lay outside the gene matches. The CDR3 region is CASSATRGQRETQYF. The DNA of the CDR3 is TGTGCCAGCAGCGCCACCAGGGGGCAGAGAGAGACCCAGTACTTC.

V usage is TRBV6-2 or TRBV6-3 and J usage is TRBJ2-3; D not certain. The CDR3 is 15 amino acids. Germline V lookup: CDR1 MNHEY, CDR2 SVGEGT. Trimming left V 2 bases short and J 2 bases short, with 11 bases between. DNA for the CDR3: TGTGCCAGCAGTTACGAGGCACCCTCCACAGATACGCAGTATTTT. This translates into CASSYEAPSTDTQYF.

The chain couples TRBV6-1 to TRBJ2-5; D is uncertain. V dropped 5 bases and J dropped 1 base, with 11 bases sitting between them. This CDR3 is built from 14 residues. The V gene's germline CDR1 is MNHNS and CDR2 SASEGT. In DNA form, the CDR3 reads TGTGCCAGCAGTAGAGGAGTAAGCCAAGAGACCCAGTACTTC. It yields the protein CASSRGVSQETQYF.

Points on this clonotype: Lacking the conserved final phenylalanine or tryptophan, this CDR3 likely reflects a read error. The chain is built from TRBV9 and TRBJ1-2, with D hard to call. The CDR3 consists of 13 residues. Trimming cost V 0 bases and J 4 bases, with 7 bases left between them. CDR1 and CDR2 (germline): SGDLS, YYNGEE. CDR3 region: CASSVVSGYGYTS. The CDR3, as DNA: TGTGCCAGCAGCGTAGTAAGTGGCTATGGCTACACCTCC.

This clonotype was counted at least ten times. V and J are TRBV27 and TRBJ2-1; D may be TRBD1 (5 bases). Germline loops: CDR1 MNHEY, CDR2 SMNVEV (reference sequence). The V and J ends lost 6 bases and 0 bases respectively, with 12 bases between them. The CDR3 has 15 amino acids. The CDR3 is CASSPDTYSYNEQFF. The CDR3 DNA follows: TGTGCCAGCAGCCCGGACACGTACTCCTACAATGAGCAGTTCTTC.

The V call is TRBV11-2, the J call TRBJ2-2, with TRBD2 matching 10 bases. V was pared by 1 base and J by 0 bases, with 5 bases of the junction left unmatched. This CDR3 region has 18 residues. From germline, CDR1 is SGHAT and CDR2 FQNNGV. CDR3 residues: CASSLGLAGGSNTGELFF. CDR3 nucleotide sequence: TGTGCCAGCAGCTTAGGCTTAGCGGGAGGCTCGAACACCGGGGAGCTGTTTTTT. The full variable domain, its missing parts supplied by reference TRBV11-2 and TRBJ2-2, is EAGVAQSPRYKIIEKRQSVAFWCNPISGHATLYWYQQILGQGPKLLIQFQNNGVVDDSQLPKDRFSAERLKGVDSTLKIQPAKLEDSAVYLCASSLGLAGGSNTGELFFGEGSRLTVL.

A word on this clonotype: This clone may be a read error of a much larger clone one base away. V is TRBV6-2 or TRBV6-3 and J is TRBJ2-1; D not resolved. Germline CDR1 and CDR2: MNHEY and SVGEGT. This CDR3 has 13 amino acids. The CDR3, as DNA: TGTGCCGGCAGCCGCTATAGGGCGGATGAGCAGTTCTTC. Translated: CAGSRYRADEQFF.

CDR3 sequence reads: CASSDQRLWTGASYGYTF. CDR3 in DNA: TGTGCCAGCAGCGACCAACGCTTATGGACAGGGGCAAGCTATGGCTACACCTTC. The chain joins TRBV9 to TRBJ1-2, with 9 nucleotides matching TRBD1. J was trimmed by 4 bases and V by 3 bases; bases with no gene match: 16. Germline V gene lookup returns CDR1 SGDLS and CDR2 YYNGEE. The CDR3 contains 18 residues.